This T cell receptor beta chain was found in a study of blood T cell repertoires in COVID-19. Study details: Samples of COVID-19 (acute and convalescent) were obtained from the United States, Italy and Spain. In each case, the material was cDNA or gDNA derived from T cells, B-cell-depleted T cells, or PBMCs.

Clones were read by immunoSEQ multiplex PCR, and TCRdb kept only the in-frame ones, dropping some. Here the sample spans roughly 190,000 clones, approximately 81% being singletons. CDR1 and CDR2 from the germline V gene are LNHDA and SQIVND (reference sequence). With 5 bases removed from V and 4 bases from J, the gap between germline ends came to 12 bases. This CDR3 is 14 amino acids long. The sequence came from a woman aged 70 to 79 with COVID-19, enrolled during active disease. Sequencing was performed on peripheral blood. The chain combines TRBV19 with TRBJ1-5; D might be TRBD1 (6 bases). The CDR3 here is CASSFTGWNQPQHF. The DNA for the CDR3 is TGTGCCAGTAGTTTTACAGGGTGGAATCAGCCCCAGCATTTT.